Below are 32 T cell receptor beta chains sequenced from a single sample in a study of CD8+ T cells in alopecia areata. Treatment noted: oral pan-JAK inhibitor, 5-10 mg twice daily. Sequencing used cDNA as its template, made by extracting RNA and reverse transcribing it. Profiled with immunoSEQ multiplex PCR; TCRdb holds only in-frame clones, not every one. The sample lists fewer than 250,000 clones, approximately 45% seen once, with about 2.6% in the top ten. Sample: CD4+ T cells sorted from blood, taken at roughly week 36, from a patient treated with tofacitinib. The receptor set was obtained from a human donor with alopecia areata.

This clone was seen a handful of times. The chain carries TRBV7-2 and TRBJ2-3, with 8 nucleotides matching TRBD2. CDR1 and CDR2 (germline): SGHTA, FQGNSA. The trim removed 5 bases at V and 1 base at J, leaving 5 bases unmatched. The CDR3 totals 15 residues. The CDR3 region is CASSLSGTRTDTQYF. Here the CDR3 DNA reads TGTGCCAGCAGCCTTAGCGGGACCCGCACAGATACGCAGTATTTT.

This chain's CDR3 is CASAWAGNYGYTF. The CDR3 DNA reads as TGTGCCAGTGCCTGGGCGGGAAACTATGGCTACACCTTC. This chain uses TRBV19 with TRBJ1-2; D call uncertain. The CDR3 sequence is 13 residues long. Trimming removed 8 bases at V and 2 bases at J, with 12 bases between. Germline loops: CDR1 LNHDA, CDR2 SQIVND (reference sequence).

This clone was observed many times. The rearrangement links TRBV14 to TRBJ2-7; possible D gene TRBD2, 6 bases. This CDR3 contains 13 residues. The germline V gene encodes CDR1 SGHDN and CDR2 FVKESK. Trimming removed 5 bases from V and 3 bases from J, with 11 bases in between. CDR3 sequence reads: CASSGGAVYEQYF. The CDR3 nucleotides are TGTGCCAGCAGCGGCGGGGCCGTCTACGAGCAGTACTTC.

This clone came up a few times. The J gene is TRBJ2-4, the V gene TRBV11-3, with D maybe TRBD1 (6 bases). Germline lookup yields CDR1 SGHNT and CDR2 YENEEA. The CDR3 contains 13 residues. Trimming removed 6 bases from V and 8 bases from J, with 14 bases in between. CDR3 coding DNA: TGTGCCAGCAGTTCGACAGAGGGGGACATTCAGTACTTC. It yields the protein CASSSTEGDIQYF.

This clone appeared a few times. This may stem from a read error, because a much larger clone lies one nucleotide away. V gene TRBV5-6 combines with J gene TRBJ2-1, with 12 bases identical to TRBD2. V was clipped by 4 bases and J by 4 bases; unmatched bases: 3. This CDR3 contains 15 residues. In germline, CDR1 is SGHDT, CDR2 YYEEEE. As DNA, the CDR3 is TGTGCCAGCAGCCCAGGGACTAGCGGGTACAATGAGCAGTTCTTC. Translation gives CASSPGTSGYNEQFF.

V is TRBV6-5 and J is TRBJ2-3; D is ambiguous. The germline CDR1 and CDR2 sequences are MNHEY and SVGAGI. The V gene lost 5 bases and the J gene lost 2 bases, with 5 bases spanning the gap. The CDR3 has 12 residues. CDR3 amino acids: CASSDHTDTQYF. CDR3 nucleotide sequence: TGTGCCAGCAGTGATCACACAGATACGCAGTATTTT.

With regard to this clone: Other DNA sequences in the same sample also yield this CDR3. This chain links TRBV30 with TRBJ1-2; unclear D gene. Germline V CDR1 and CDR2: GTSNPN, SVGIG (reference sequence). V lost 0 bases and J 5 bases, leaving 10 bases between the germline ends. The CDR3 runs to 13 residues. The CDR3 DNA follows: TGTGCCTGGAGTGTACTGGGTGTTTATGGCTACACCTTC. Its protein product is CAWSVLGVYGYTF.

CDR3 DNA: TGCGCCAGCAGCCAAGATCCCCACATCCCCAATGAGCAGTTCTTC. Its protein product is CASSQDPHIPNEQFF. The chain combines TRBV4-3 with TRBJ2-1, with unresolved D. Trimming left V 0 bases short and J 6 bases short, with 12 bases between. The CDR3 extends over 15 amino acids. CDR1 is LGHNA and CDR2 is YSLEER in the germline V gene.

The rearrangement joins TRBV29-1 to TRBJ1-5, with 9 bases aligning to TRBD1. With 6 bases clipped from V and 2 bases from J, the junction kept 8 bases outside the gene matches. Germline-derived CDR1 and CDR2 are SQVTM and ANQGSEA. This CDR3 has 15 residues. This CDR3 reads CSVKTGGGGNQPQHF. The CDR3 DNA reads as TGCAGCGTCAAGACAGGGGGAGGTGGCAATCAGCCCCAGCATTTT.

This clone came up a few times. The chain joins TRBV11-2 to TRBJ2-7; no definite D call. The CDR3 totals 14 residues. The ends were cut back, 5 bases at V and 6 bases at J, with 17 bases in the middle. Germline assignment: CDR1 SGHAT and CDR2 FQNNGV. The CDR3 region has the DNA TGTGCCAGCAGCCCCCAGCGTGGGCGGCTCGAGCAGTACTTC. This codes for CASSPQRGRLEQYF.

This CDR3 is CASSPVAGGFEQYF. The CDR3 DNA reads as TGTGCCAGCAGCCCTGTCGCGGGAGGTTTCGAGCAGTACTTC. The chain employs TRBV7-3 and TRBJ2-7; 8 bases are shared with TRBD2. Unmatched junction bases numbered 9, after V lost 5 bases and J lost 6 bases. Germline values: CDR1 SGHTA, CDR2 FQGTGA. This CDR3 is built from 14 residues.

In this sample, this clone turned up a few times. The CDR3, as DNA: TGTGCCAGTAGTGCCCGACCAGATGAGCAGTTCTTC. Amino acid sequence: CASSARPDEQFF. This rearrangement joins TRBV19 to TRBJ2-1; unclear D gene. CDR1 LNHDA and CDR2 SQIVND come from the germline V gene (reference sequence). CDR3 length: 12 residues. Trimming cost V 5 bases and J 8 bases, with 10 bases left between them. The full variable domain, completed using reference TRBV19 and TRBJ2-1, is DGGITQSPKYLFRKEGQNVTLSCEQNLNHDAMYWYRQDPGQGLRLIYYSQIVNDFQKGDIAEGYSVSREKKESFPLTVTSAQKNPTAFYLCASSARPDEQFFGPGTRLTVL.

This clone was detected only a few times. The chain employs TRBV7-2 and TRBJ2-5; perhaps D is TRBD1 or TRBD2 (5 bases each). CDR1 and CDR2 from the germline V gene are SGHTA and FQGNSA. The germline V and J ends were trimmed by 4 bases and 2 bases, with 14 bases remaining between them. The CDR3 is 15 residues long. The DNA of the CDR3 is TGTGCCAGCAGCTCCCAGAGGGGACGGCAAGAGACCCAGTACTTC. Residues: CASSSQRGRQETQYF.

This chain uses TRBV29-1 with TRBJ2-6, with D uncertain. CDR3 size: 17 residues. The germline V gene has CDR1 SQVTM and CDR2 ANQGSEA. V was shortened by 1 base and J by 0 bases, with 13 bases between the two germline ends. The CDR3 DNA reads TGCAGCGTTGAAGCAACATACCGATTCTCTGGGGCCAACGTCCTGACTTTC. Translated: CSVEATYRFSGANVLTF.

The CDR3 loop reads CAWIGAGQGSYEQYF. CDR3 nucleotide sequence: TGTGCCTGGATTGGTGCGGGACAGGGGTCTTACGAGCAGTACTTC. The chain recombines TRBV30 with TRBJ2-7, with TRBD1 matching 10 bases. This CDR3 is 15 amino acids long. Germline lookup yields CDR1 GTSNPN and CDR2 SVGIG (reference sequence). Trimming at V came to 4 bases and at J to 4 bases, leaving 10 bases not matched to a gene.

This clone was detected a few times. Here the CDR3 reads CASSSARLAGNHEQFF. Here the CDR3 DNA reads TGTGCCAGCAGCTCGGCCCGACTAGCGGGCAACCATGAGCAGTTCTTC. V usage is TRBV5-8 and J usage is TRBJ2-1; 10 bases line up with TRBD2. The CDR3 runs 16 residues. V gave up 3 bases and J gave up 8 bases; unmatched junction bases: 11. Germline CDR1 and CDR2: SGHTS and YDEGEE.

The rearrangement links TRBV7-3 to TRBJ2-5; D ambiguous. Germline-derived CDR1 and CDR2 are SGHTA and FQGTGA. This CDR3 region has 12 residues. V was cut by 10 bases and J by 3 bases, with 12 bases left in between. CDR3 in amino acids: CATPSREETQYF. Here the CDR3 DNA reads TGTGCCACCCCTTCCCGGGAAGAGACCCAGTACTTC.

The rearrangement joins TRBV30 to TRBJ1-1, with 10 bases that match TRBD1. There are 14 residues in the CDR3. Germline V CDR1 and CDR2: GTSNPN, SVGIG (reference sequence). J lost 4 bases, V lost 4 bases, and 6 bases had no gene match. DNA of the CDR3: TGTGCCTGGAACCGACAGGGGGCGGGCACTGAAGCTTTCTTT. Its protein is CAWNRQGAGTEAFF.

The V call is TRBV9, the J call TRBJ2-7; D is ambiguous. Germline lookup yields CDR1 SGDLS and CDR2 YYNGEE. The CDR3 has 15 amino acids. Between the trimmed V and J ends, which lost 0 bases and 4 bases, there was a span of 14 bases. DNA of the CDR3: TGTGCCAGCAGCGTAGGAGCTGGGTATACTTACGAGCAGTACTTC. It encodes CASSVGAGYTYEQYF.

This rearrangement joins TRBV15 to TRBJ2-5, with no clear D. V gave up 8 bases and J gave up 3 bases, with 7 bases separating them. The germline V gene has CDR1 LNHNV and CDR2 YYDKDF (reference sequence). The CDR3 is made up of 11 amino acids. CDR3 nucleotides: TGTGCCACCCTCCTCAAAGAGACCCAGTACTTC. Translation gives CATLLKETQYF.

This clone was seen just once. The chain employs TRBV28 and TRBJ2-7, with 11 nucleotides matching TRBD1. The V segment lost 5 bases and the J segment 2 bases; nucleotides outside the gene matches: 5. Germline V lookup: CDR1 MDHEN, CDR2 SYDVKM. The CDR3 is 15 amino acids. CDR3 residues: CASSPPGQGAYEQYF. The CDR3, as DNA: TGTGCCAGCAGTCCACCGGGACAGGGGGCCTACGAGCAGTACTTC.

The chain uses TRBV5-1 and TRBJ2-3; TRBD1 matches at 7 bases. The CDR3 sequence is 15 residues long. V dropped 4 bases and J dropped 0; count of bases not matched to a gene: 5. CDR1 SGHRS and CDR2 YFSETQ come from the germline V gene. As DNA, the CDR3 is TGCGCCAGCAGCCGACAGGGATATAGCACAGATACGCAGTATTTT. This gives the protein CASSRQGYSTDTQYF. Drawing the rest from reference TRBV5-1 and TRBJ2-3, the complete variable domain is KAGVTQTPRYLIKTRGQQVTLSCSPISGHRSVSWYQQTPGQGLQFLFEYFSETQRNKGNFPGRFSGRQFSNSRSEMNVSTLELGDSALYLCASSRQGYSTDTQYFGPGTRLTVL.

This clone turned up a few times. The identical CDR3 is also encoded by other nucleotide sequences in the sample. The chain is built from TRBV7-8 and TRBJ1-5; no definite D call. The V end lost 2 bases, the J end lost 3 bases, and 2 bases lay between the germline ends. CDR1 is SGHVS and CDR2 is FQNEAQ in the germline V gene. This CDR3 region has 12 residues. CDR3 amino acids: CASSLPNQPQHF. The CDR3 DNA reads as TGTGCCAGCAGCTTACCCAATCAGCCCCAGCATTTT.

V and J are TRBV19 and TRBJ2-2; 7 bases align to TRBD1. This CDR3 region has 14 residues. CDR1 and CDR2 from the germline V gene are LNHDA and SQIVND (reference sequence). J lost 2 bases, V lost 8 bases, and 5 bases had no gene match. CDR3 residues: CASDRDRNTGELFF. The CDR3 region has the DNA TGTGCCAGTGACCGGGACAGAAACACCGGGGAGCTGTTTTTT. Complete variable domain (other parts from reference TRBV19 and TRBJ2-2): DGGITQSPKYLFRKEGQNVTLSCEQNLNHDAMYWYRQDPGQGLRLIYYSQIVNDFQKGDIAEGYSVSREKKESFPLTVTSAQKNPTAFYLCASDRDRNTGELFFGEGSRLTVL.

The chain employs TRBV29-1 and TRBJ2-1; D ambiguous. CDR1 is SQVTM and CDR2 is ANQGSEA in the germline V gene. V was shortened by 2 bases and J by 0 bases, with 11 bases between the two germline ends. The CDR3 extends over 15 amino acids. The CDR3 DNA follows: TGCAGCGTTGAACTCAGACCGAGCTCCTACAATGAGCAGTTCTTC. It yields the protein CSVELRPSSYNEQFF.

The chain links TRBV6-6 to TRBJ2-5, with D perhaps TRBD2 (5 bases). V lost 0 bases, J lost 4 bases, and 9 bases lay in between. The germline CDR1 and CDR2 sequences are MNHNY and SVGAGI (reference sequence). This CDR3 has 14 residues. As DNA, the CDR3 is TGTGCCAGCAGTTACTCGAGGGATGGAGAGACCCAGTACTTC. Translated, it gives CASSYSRDGETQYF.

The V gene is TRBV6-5, the J gene TRBJ1-5; unclear D gene. The germline V gene encodes CDR1 MNHEY and CDR2 SVGAGI. This CDR3 is 13 amino acids long. Trimming removed 6 bases at V and 5 bases at J, with 11 bases between. CDR3 sequence (DNA): TGTGCCAGCAGCCTAACTTCGGATCAGCCCCAGCATTTT. It codes for CASSLTSDQPQHF.

A few counts support this clone. The V and J genes are TRBV2 and TRBJ2-4; the D gene is possibly TRBD2 (6 bases). With 4 bases removed from V and 7 bases from J, the gap between germline ends came to 11 bases. Germline CDR1 is SNHLY and CDR2 is FYNNEI. The CDR3 is 13 amino acids. The CDR3 DNA reads as TGTGCCAGCAGTGCTGGAGGAGGGAACATTCAGTACTTC. This codes for CASSAGGGNIQYF.

Concerning this clone itself: The same CDR3 arises from other DNA sequences in this sample as well. The CDR3 DNA is TGCAGCGTGCCGGGACAGGGTTCCTACGAGCAGTACTTC. Protein: CSVPGQGSYEQYF. The chain is built from TRBV29-1 and TRBJ2-7; 9 positions agree with TRBD1. V lost 6 bases, J lost 1 base, and 4 bases stayed unmatched. CDR3 length: 13 residues. From germline, CDR1 is SQVTM and CDR2 ANQGSEA.

The chain is built from TRBV4-1 and TRBJ2-1; 7 bases map to TRBD2. With 0 bases clipped from V and 4 bases from J, the junction kept 12 bases outside the gene matches. Germline V lookup: CDR1 MGHRA, CDR2 YSYEKL. The CDR3 spans 18 residues. The CDR3 protein is CASSQDSSGRTKYNEQFF. In DNA, the CDR3 is TGCGCCAGCAGCCAAGATTCTAGCGGACGAACCAAGTACAATGAGCAGTTCTTC.

In its sample, this clone was seen a few times. The V gene is TRBV4-3, the J gene TRBJ2-3, with D tentatively TRBD2 (5 bases). V lost 1 base and J 0 bases, leaving 14 bases between the germline ends. The CDR3 is made up of 17 amino acids. Per germline, CDR1 LGHNA and CDR2 YSLEER. CDR3 protein: CASSQASDSLSTDTQYF. CDR3 DNA sequence: TGCGCCAGCAGCCAAGCATCGGACTCACTTAGCACAGATACGCAGTATTTT.

The V gene is TRBV18, the J gene TRBJ2-2; D remains ambiguous. Trimming shortened V by 0 bases and J by 1 base, and 3 bases separated the two germline ends. CDR3 size: 14 residues. Germline V gives CDR1 KGHSH, CDR2 LQKENI. The CDR3 sequence is CASSPPLNTGELFF. The CDR3 region has the DNA TGTGCCAGCTCACCACCCCTGAACACCGGGGAGCTGTTTTTT.